The 19 T cell receptor beta chains in this list originate from one sample, sequenced in a study of GPR56 and killer-like receptors on CD4 memory cells. Sorting by FACS used killer cell lectin-like receptor and GPR56 expression to define five CD4+ populations. Each CDR3 protein gets one entry in TCRdb, which reprocessed the reads and gives no DNA. This sample's table has a few hundred distinct CDR3 sequences. Source material: memory CD4+ T cells from blood. Source of these receptors: a human donor in good health.

This clonotype is called medium-sized based on its frequency. The rearrangement uses TRBV7-3 and TRBJ2-3. The CDR3 consists of 16 residues. CDR1 SGHTA and CDR2 FQGTGA come from the germline V gene. The chain's CDR3 is CASSSLYRGSTDTQYF.

The rearrangement links TRBV29-1 to TRBJ1-1; TCRdb reports TRBD1, a call that lacks DNA to check it against. The CDR3 is 13 residues long. Germline CDR1 and CDR2: SQVTM and ANQGSEA. The CDR3 reads CSVTWGIGHWTFF.

By frequency, this clonotype registers large. The CDR3 loop reads CATGPRQSMTLPGQPQHF. The chain is built from TRBV24-1 and TRBJ1-5; the TCRdb D gene call, TRBD1, has no DNA to confirm it. This CDR3 comprises 18 residues. CDR1 is KGHDR and CDR2 is SFDVKD in the germline V gene.

The rearrangement links TRBV2 to TRBJ1-1. The CDR3 consists of 14 residues. Germline V gene lookup returns CDR1 SNHLY and CDR2 FYNNEI. This chain's CDR3 is CASSSQKTNTEAFF.

Judged by frequency, this clonotype is hyperexpanded. The CDR3 protein is CASSLFPEAFF. This chain joins TRBV7-9 and TRBJ1-1. Germline CDR1 reads SEHNR; CDR2 reads FQNEAQ (reference sequence). The CDR3 contains 11 residues.

By frequency, this clonotype registers medium-sized (0.01 to 0.1%). The J gene is TRBJ1-1, the V gene TRBV11-3. Germline CDR1 SGHNT, CDR2 YENEEA. The CDR3 runs 13 residues. This CDR3 reads CASSLEADTEAFF.

This clonotype is labeled medium-sized based on frequency. The CDR3 spells CAWSSRGDYGYTF. The chain links TRBV30 to TRBJ1-2; with no DNA, the TCRdb D assignment of TRBD1 cannot be verified. The V gene's germline CDR1 is GTSNPN and CDR2 SVGIG (reference sequence). The CDR3 has 13 residues.

By frequency, this clonotype is medium-sized. The rearrangement joins TRBV18 to TRBJ2-7; TCRdb indicates TRBD1, and absent DNA this call remains unverified. Per germline, CDR1 KGHSH and CDR2 LQKENI. The CDR3 has 14 amino acids. CDR3 loop: CASSPSGDPYEQYF.

This clonotype registers large by frequency. The CDR3 is CASSLRPVGGELFF. The chain joins TRBV27 to TRBJ2-2; no DNA is available, so the TRBD1 call from TCRdb remains unchecked. Germline V gives CDR1 MNHEY, CDR2 SMNVEV (reference sequence). The CDR3 has 14 amino acids.

Considering frequency, this clonotype is hyperexpanded. CDR3 region: CASSTSRDRTNYGYTF. The chain combines TRBV19 with TRBJ1-2; TCRdb picks TRBD1, but there is no DNA to check that call. Germline loops: CDR1 LNHDA, CDR2 SQIVND (reference sequence). The CDR3 is 16 residues long.

This clonotype is classed as large by frequency. The chain is built from TRBV7-2 and TRBJ2-1; TCRdb calls TRBD1, which cannot be checked without DNA. From germline, CDR1 is SGHTA and CDR2 FQGNSA. This CDR3 has 15 amino acids. The CDR3 reads CASSPWGGASNEQFF.

The V call is TRBV7-6, the J call TRBJ2-3; the TCRdb call, TRBD1, lacks DNA for checking. This CDR3 is built from 17 residues. In germline, CDR1 is SGHVS, CDR2 FNYEAQ. The CDR3 loop reads CASSPGPRGASTDTQYF. The full variable domain, rest sourced from reference TRBV7-6 and TRBJ2-3, is GAGVSQSPRYKVTKRGQDVALRCDPISGHVSLYWYRQALGQGPEFLTYFNYEAQQDKSGLPNDRFSAERPEGSISTLTIQRTEQRDSAMYRCASSPGPRGASTDTQYFGPGTRLTVL.

This clonotype shows up as hyperexpanded by frequency. CDR3 region: CASSLVPGTAEAFF. The chain carries TRBV7-2 and TRBJ1-1; absent DNA, TCRdb's TRBD1 call cannot be checked. Germline values: CDR1 SGHTA, CDR2 FQGNSA. This CDR3 contains 14 residues.

The chain employs TRBV2 and TRBJ1-5. Germline V CDR1 and CDR2: SNHLY, FYNNEI. This CDR3 is 13 amino acids long. This chain's CDR3 is CASSEAEGGPQHF.

The V and J genes are TRBV7-3 and TRBJ2-1. The V gene's germline CDR1 is SGHTA and CDR2 FQGTGA. The length of the CDR3 is 14 residues. The CDR3 sequence: CASSSHGSYNEQFF.

The gene calls are TRBV10-3 and TRBJ2-1; the TCRdb call, TRBD2, lacks DNA for checking. From germline, CDR1 is ENHRY and CDR2 SYGVKD. The CDR3 totals 15 residues. The CDR3: CAISESGTSGGEQFF.

This clonotype registers large (0.1 to 1%) by frequency. The chain employs TRBV19 and TRBJ1-2; without DNA, the TCRdb call of TRBD1 cannot be checked. Germline values: CDR1 LNHDA, CDR2 SQIVND (reference sequence). The CDR3 sequence is 13 residues long. CDR3 loop: CASSPGVNYGYTF.

Considering frequency, this clonotype is large. V usage is TRBV20-1 and J usage is TRBJ1-2. The CDR3 consists of 15 residues. Germline assignment: CDR1 DFQATT and CDR2 SNEGSKA (reference sequence). The CDR3 loop reads CSASTELSLNYGYTF.

Considering frequency, this clonotype is medium-sized. The chain has TRBV18 and TRBJ1-1. The CDR3 length is 16 residues. Germline V gives CDR1 KGHSH, CDR2 LQKENI. The CDR3 sequence is CASSPPSVLGEGEAFF.